This is a list of T cell receptor beta chains from one sample in a study of blood T cell repertoires in COVID-19. Profiling relied on immunoSEQ multiplex PCR, and the TCRdb table lists in-frame clones only, not all of them. The data show 270,000 or so clones, 82% seen once. Source material: peripheral blood. The receptors originated from a woman between 18 and 29 years old with acute or convalescent COVID-19. Each CDR3 is given with its conserved first and last residue. Each record gives: clone size, J gene, D gene, V gene, CDR3 protein, CDR3 DNA. The D gene is left open where the match is weak. The size entry is marked missing in some rows and otherwise reads once, few, many or a size class.

>once|TRBJ2-5|TRBD2|TRBV5-1
CASSPPPLADGQETQYF
TGCGCCAGCAGCCCGCCGCCACTAGCGGACGGACAAGAGACCCAGTACTTC
>.|TRBJ1-1|.|TRBV4-3
CASSHGTTNTEAFF
TGCGCCAGCAGCCACGGGACAACCAACACTGAAGCTTTCTTT
>once|TRBJ2-2|TRBD2|TRBV6-5
CASSYGLADTGELFF
TGTGCCAGCAGTTATGGGCTAGCGGACACCGGGGAGCTGTTTTTT
>many|TRBJ2-5|.|TRBV29-1
CSVEDREGSETQYF
TGCAGCGTTGAAGACAGGGAAGGGTCGGAGACCCAGTACTTC
>.|TRBJ1-1|TRBD1|TRBV7-9
CASSYAGTGTEAFF
TGTGCCAGCAGCTACGCCGGGACAGGCACTGAAGCTTTCTTT
>once|TRBJ2-1|TRBD2|TRBV7-9
CATRLAGGDEQFF
TGTGCCACCAGACTAGCGGGAGGCGATGAGCAGTTCTTC
>.|TRBJ2-1|.|TRBV19
CASSIEGLKGNEQFF
TGTGCCAGTAGTATAGAGGGACTTAAGGGCAATGAGCAGTTCTTC
>few|TRBJ2-1|.|TRBV15
CATTLGGRSSYNEQFF
TGTGCCACCACCCTCGGGGGGCGGAGCTCCTACAATGAGCAGTTCTTC
>.|TRBJ2-1|.|TRBV7-8
CASSPTGSRNEQFF
TGTGCCAGCAGCCCGACGGGATCCAGAAATGAGCAGTTCTTC
>.|TRBJ2-1|.|TRBV6-4
CASSDSNRPSYNEQFF
TGTGCCAGCAGTGACTCGAACAGGCCCTCCTACAATGAGCAGTTCTTC
>.|TRBJ2-3|.|TRBV11-1
CATSGGTDTQYF
TGTGCCACCTCGGGTGGCACAGATACGCAGTATTTT
>many|TRBJ2-3|TRBD1|TRBV11-2
CASTLTPGQGDTQYF
TGTGCCAGCACCTTGACACCGGGACAGGGAGATACGCAGTATTTT
>.|TRBJ2-1|.|TRBV14
CASSQDSREWSYNEQFF
TGTGCCAGCAGCCAAGACAGCCGGGAGTGGTCCTACAATGAGCAGTTCTTC
>.|TRBJ2-7|.|TRBV18
CASSLLEGGKSEQYF
TGTGCCAGCTCCCTCCTAGAGGGTGGTAAGTCCGAGCAGTACTTC
>.|TRBJ1-4|TRBD1|TRBV28
CASSPRTGLWEKLFF
TGTGCCAGCAGCCCAAGGACAGGGTTATGGGAAAAACTGTTTTTT
>.|TRBJ2-2|TRBD2|TRBV9
CASSVAGSGKTGELFF
TGTGCCAGCAGCGTAGCGGGTAGCGGGAAGACCGGGGAGCTGTTTTTT
>.|TRBJ2-3|.|TRBV7-6
CASSLVHWTGTDTQYF
TGTGCCAGCAGCTTAGTGCACTGGACAGGCACAGATACGCAGTATTTT
>.|TRBJ1-1|TRBD1|TRBV18
CASSQSTGASEAFF
TGTGCCAGCTCACAATCGACAGGGGCCTCTGAAGCTTTCTTT
>.|TRBJ2-5|TRBD2|TRBV3-1/TRBV3-2
CASSQDVLAGVWSETQYF
TGTGCCAGCAGCCAAGATGTGCTAGCGGGAGTATGGTCGGAGACCCAGTACTTC
>few|TRBJ2-3|TRBD2|TRBV10-3
CAISETSGFSTDTQYF
TGTGCCATCAGTGAGACTAGCGGGTTTAGCACAGATACGCAGTATTTT
>.|TRBJ2-3|TRBD2|TRBV27
CASTSGSGITDTQYF
TGTGCCAGCACCAGTGGGAGCGGGATAACAGATACGCAGTATTTT
>few|TRBJ2-7|TRBD1|TRBV19
CASSILGQGGSEQYF
TGTGCCAGTAGTATCCTGGGACAGGGGGGAAGCGAGCAGTACTTC
>.|TRBJ1-4|.|TRBV27
CASSLMAKGGANEKLFF
TGTGCCAGCAGTTTAATGGCGAAGGGGGGGGCTAATGAAAAACTGTTTTTT
>.|TRBJ2-6|TRBD1|TRBV5-1
CASSSRTGRVSGANVLTF
TGCGCCAGCAGCTCAAGGACAGGGCGAGTCTCTGGGGCCAACGTCCTGACTTTC